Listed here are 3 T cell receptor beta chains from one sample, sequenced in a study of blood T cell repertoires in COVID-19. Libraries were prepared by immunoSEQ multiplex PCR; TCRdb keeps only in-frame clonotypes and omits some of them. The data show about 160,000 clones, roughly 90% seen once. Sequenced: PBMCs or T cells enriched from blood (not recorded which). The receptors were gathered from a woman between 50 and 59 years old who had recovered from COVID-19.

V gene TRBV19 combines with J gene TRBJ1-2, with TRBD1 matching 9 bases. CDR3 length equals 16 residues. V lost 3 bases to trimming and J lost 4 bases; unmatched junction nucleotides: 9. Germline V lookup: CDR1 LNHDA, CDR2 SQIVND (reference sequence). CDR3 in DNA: TGTGCCAGTAGTATCGCAGTGGGACAGGGACCCTATGGCTACACCTTC. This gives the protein CASSIAVGQGPYGYTF. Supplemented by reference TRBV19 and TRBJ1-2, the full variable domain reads DGGITQSPKYLFRKEGQNVTLSCEQNLNHDAMYWYRQDPGQGLRLIYYSQIVNDFQKGDIAEGYSVSREKKESFPLTVTSAQKNPTAFYLCASSIAVGQGPYGYTFGSGTRLTVV.

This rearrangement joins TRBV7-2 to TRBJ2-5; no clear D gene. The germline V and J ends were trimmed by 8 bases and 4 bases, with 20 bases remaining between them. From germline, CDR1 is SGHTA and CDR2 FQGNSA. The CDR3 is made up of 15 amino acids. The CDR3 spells CASGLRGDVRETQYF. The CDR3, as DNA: TGTGCCAGCGGCCTCAGAGGCGACGTTCGAGAGACCCAGTACTTC.

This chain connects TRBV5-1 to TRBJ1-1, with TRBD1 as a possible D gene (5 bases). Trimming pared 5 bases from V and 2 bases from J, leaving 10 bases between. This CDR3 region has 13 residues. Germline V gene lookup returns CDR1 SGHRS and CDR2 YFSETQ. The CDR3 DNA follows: TGCGCCAGCAGACCTGACAGAAACACTGAAGCTTTCTTT. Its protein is CASRPDRNTEAFF. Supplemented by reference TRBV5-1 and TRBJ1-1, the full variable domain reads KAGVTQTPRYLIKTRGQQVTLSCSPISGHRSVSWYQQTPGQGLQFLFEYFSETQRNKGNFPGRFSGRQFSNSRSEMNVSTLELGDSALYLCASRPDRNTEAFFGQGTRLTVV.